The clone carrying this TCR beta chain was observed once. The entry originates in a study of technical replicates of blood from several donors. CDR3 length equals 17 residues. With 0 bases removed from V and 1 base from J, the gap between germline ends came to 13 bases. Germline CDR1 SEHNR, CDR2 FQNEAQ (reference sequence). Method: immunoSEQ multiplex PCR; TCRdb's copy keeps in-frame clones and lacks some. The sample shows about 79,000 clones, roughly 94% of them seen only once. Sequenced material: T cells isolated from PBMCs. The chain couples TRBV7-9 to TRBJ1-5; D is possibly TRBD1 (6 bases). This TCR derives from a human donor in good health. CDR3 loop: CASSLAGEGGSNQPQHF. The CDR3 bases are TGTGCCAGCAGCTTAGCGGGGGAGGGGGGAAGCAATCAGCCCCAGCATTTT.